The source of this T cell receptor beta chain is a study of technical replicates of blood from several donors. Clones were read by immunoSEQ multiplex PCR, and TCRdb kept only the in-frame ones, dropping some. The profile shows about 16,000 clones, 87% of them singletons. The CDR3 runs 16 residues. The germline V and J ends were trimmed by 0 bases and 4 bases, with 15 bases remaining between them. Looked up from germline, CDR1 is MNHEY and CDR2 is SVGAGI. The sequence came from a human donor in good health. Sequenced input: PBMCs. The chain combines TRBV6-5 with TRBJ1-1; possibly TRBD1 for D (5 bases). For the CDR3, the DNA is TGTGCCAGCAGTTACTCGACGGGGGAAGTAGGCACTGAAGCTTTCTTT. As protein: CASSYSTGEVGTEAFF.